This T cell receptor beta chain was recorded in a study of CD8 T cells in ankylosing spondylitis. Whole-study results and caveats: Blood of patients with ankylosing spondylitis appeared to be characterized by a TCR beta motif of eight highly homologous variants.

Via MiXCR, TCRdb re-called the 5' RACE reads, giving one row per CDR3 protein. This sample has about 540,000 distinct CDR3 sequences, with roughly 12% found just once. This clonotype was counted a few times. Its antigen remains unidentified. CDR1 MGHDK and CDR2 SYGVNS come from the germline V gene. V dropped 2 bases and J dropped 6; count of bases not matched to a gene: 12. The CDR3 is 16 residues long. The sample was blood, either unsorted or a sorted T cell fraction (not recorded which). This sequence originates from a male donor with ankylosing spondylitis. The V and J genes are TRBV25-1 and TRBJ2-7, with 8 bases matching TRBD1. CDR3 DNA sequence: TGTGCCAGCAGTGAAGGGACCAGGGGGCCCGTTGGCGAGCAGTACTTC. Its translation is CASSEGTRGPVGEQYF.